This T cell receptor beta chain was obtained from a study of blood T cell repertoires in COVID-19. Per the original methods: For nucleated cells, counts were estimated from reference gene primer amplification. Measured with immunoSEQ multiplex PCR; TCRdb has only the in-frame clones, and not every one. V, J and clone size are taken as reported in that table, and D and trimming were inferred from the DNA itself. The sample has approximately 300,000 clones, roughly 90% seen once; the top ten hold around 4%. The germline CDR1 and CDR2 sequences are LNHDA and SQIVND (reference sequence). The V end lost 7 bases, the J end lost 11 bases, and 20 bases lay between the germline ends. The CDR3 covers 13 residues.

The TCR was taken from a woman aged 45-60 years with active or convalescent COVID-19. Source material: peripheral blood. This chain links TRBV19 with TRBJ1-1, with D uncertain. The CDR3 sequence: CASNPPGGVKAFF. In DNA form, the CDR3 reads TGTGCCAGTAACCCGCCAGGAGGTGTGAAGGCTTTCTTT.